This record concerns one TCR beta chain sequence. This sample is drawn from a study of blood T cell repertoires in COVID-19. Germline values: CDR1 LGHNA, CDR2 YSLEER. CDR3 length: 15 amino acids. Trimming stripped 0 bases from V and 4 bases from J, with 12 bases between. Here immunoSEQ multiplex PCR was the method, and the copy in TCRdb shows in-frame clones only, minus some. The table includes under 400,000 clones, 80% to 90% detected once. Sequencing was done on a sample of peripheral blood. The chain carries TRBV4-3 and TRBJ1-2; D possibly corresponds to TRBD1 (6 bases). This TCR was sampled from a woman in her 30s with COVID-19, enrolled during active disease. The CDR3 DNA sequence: TGCGCCAGCAGCCAAGACTGGCAGGGGAGCTATGGCTACACCTTC. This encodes CASSQDWQGSYGYTF.